The T cell receptor (beta chain) under discussion was sequenced for a study of blood T cell repertoires in COVID-19. Across the whole study: From T cells, B-cell-depleted T cells, or PBMCs came the material, which was cDNA or gDNA.

As originally analysed: Reference gene primer amplification in the assay estimated nucleated cell counts. Produced via immunoSEQ multiplex PCR; TCRdb's table is partial and in-frame only. That table is the source of V, J and clone size, and D and trimming were worked out from the DNA. The data hold around 88,000 clones, with 90% observed a single time. The sequenced material came from peripheral blood. This TCR came from a man aged 60 to 75 with acute or convalescent COVID-19.

The CDR3 DNA is TGTGCCAGCAGCTTGGGCCAGGGGGGCGGAGATACGCAGTATTTT. It translates to CASSLGQGGGDTQYF. The rearrangement links TRBV5-4 to TRBJ2-3; possibly TRBD1 for D (7 bases). Per germline, CDR1 SGHNT and CDR2 YYREEE (reference sequence). This CDR3 comprises 15 residues. V lost 0 bases and J lost 5, with 13 bases in between. Complete variable domain (other parts from reference TRBV5-4 and TRBJ2-3): ETGVTQSPTHLIKTRGQQVTLRCSSQSGHNTVSWYQQALGQGPQFIFQYYREEENGRGNFPPRFSGLQFPNYSSELNVNALELDDSALYLCASSLGQGGGDTQYFGPGTRLTVL.